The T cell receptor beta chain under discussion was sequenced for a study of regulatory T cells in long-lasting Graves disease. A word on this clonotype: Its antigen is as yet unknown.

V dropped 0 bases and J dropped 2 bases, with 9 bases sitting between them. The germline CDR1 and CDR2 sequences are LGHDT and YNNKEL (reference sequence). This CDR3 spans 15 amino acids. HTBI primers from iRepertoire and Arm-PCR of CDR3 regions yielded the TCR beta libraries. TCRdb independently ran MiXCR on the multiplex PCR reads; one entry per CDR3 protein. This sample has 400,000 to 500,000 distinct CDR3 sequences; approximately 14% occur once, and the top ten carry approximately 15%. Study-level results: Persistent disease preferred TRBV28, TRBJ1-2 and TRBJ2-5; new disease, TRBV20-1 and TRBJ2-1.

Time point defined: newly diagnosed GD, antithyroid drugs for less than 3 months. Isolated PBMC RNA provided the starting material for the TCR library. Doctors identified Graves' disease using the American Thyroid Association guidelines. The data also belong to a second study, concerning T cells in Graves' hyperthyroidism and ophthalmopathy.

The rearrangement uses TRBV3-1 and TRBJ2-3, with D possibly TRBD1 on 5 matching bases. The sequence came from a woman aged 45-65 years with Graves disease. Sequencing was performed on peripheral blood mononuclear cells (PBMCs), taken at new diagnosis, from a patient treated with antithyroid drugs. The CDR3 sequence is CASSQEQDLTDTQYF. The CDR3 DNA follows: TGTGCCAGCAGCCAAGAACAGGATCTCACAGATACGCAGTATTTT.